The 22 T cell receptor beta chains below were found in one sample sequenced in a study of OX40 agonist ivuxolimab in advanced cancers. TCRdb's copy holds only in-frame clones and misses some; the assay was immunoSEQ multiplex PCR. The sample holds around 41,000 clones, around 85% seen once. Sequencing used CD4+ or CD8+ T cells sorted from blood, obtained in a trial of the OX40 agonist ivuxolimab. The origin of the receptors is an adult with an advanced solid tumor such as melanoma, head and neck, liver or kidney cancer.

This clone was seen only once. The rearrangement joins TRBV5-8 to TRBJ1-5, with a tentative D call TRBD1 (5 bases). This CDR3 is built from 16 residues. V lost 4 bases and J 1 base, leaving 15 bases between the germline ends. CDR1 is SGHTS, CDR2 YDEGEE, per germline. CDR3 bases: TGTGCCAGCAGCCCTAGACAGATGACAAGCAATCAGCCCCAGCATTTT. The encoded protein is CASSPRQMTSNQPQHF.

The chain uses TRBV7-6 and TRBJ2-7; 8 bases agree with TRBD2. CDR3 length equals 17 residues. Germline V lookup: CDR1 SGHVS, CDR2 FNYEAQ. Trimming at V came to 3 bases and at J to 0 bases, leaving 10 bases not matched to a gene. The CDR3, as DNA: TGTGCCAGCAGCTTGGGCTTTACTAGCGGTACCTCCTACGAGCAGTACTTC. Its translation: CASSLGFTSGTSYEQYF.

This sequence joins TRBV11-3 and TRBJ2-1; a weak D match, TRBD2 (5 bases). The CDR3 spans 13 residues. Per the germline V gene, CDR1 is SGHNT and CDR2 is YENEEA. V was trimmed by 8 bases and J by 8 bases, leaving 16 bases between them. The CDR3, as DNA: TGTGCCAGCCGAGGGTTCACACTCTATGAGCAGTTCTTC. Residues: CASRGFTLYEQFF.

The rearrangement uses TRBV7-9 and TRBJ1-1; D remains ambiguous. The CDR3 contains 14 residues. Trimming shortened V by 3 bases and J by 2 bases, and 10 bases separated the two germline ends. Germline CDR1 is SEHNR and CDR2 is FQNEAQ (reference sequence). The CDR3 bases are TGTGCCAGCAGCTTCGGACGGGAAAACACTGAAGCTTTCTTT. It translates to CASSFGRENTEAFF.

The chain has TRBV6-4 and TRBJ2-3; perhaps TRBD1 as D (6 bases). With 0 bases removed from V and 0 bases from J, the gap between germline ends came to 7 bases. CDR3 length: 15 residues. The V gene's germline CDR1 is MRHNA and CDR2 SNTAGT. The DNA for the CDR3 is TGTGCCAGCAGTGACTCGGGACAAAGCACAGATACGCAGTATTTT. Protein: CASSDSGQSTDTQYF.

The chain recombines TRBV5-5 with TRBJ2-3; D remains ambiguous. CDR3 length: 14 residues. Germline V CDR1 and CDR2: SGHKS, YYEKEE (reference sequence). V was trimmed by 1 base and J by 2 bases, leaving 8 bases between them. CDR3 sequence: CASSLTPHTDTQYF. The CDR3 nucleotides are TGTGCCAGCAGCTTGACCCCGCACACAGATACGCAGTATTTT.

V is TRBV27 and J is TRBJ2-7; D possibly uses TRBD1 or TRBD2 (5 bases each). V was pared by 2 bases and J by 1 base, with 15 bases between. Germline V gives CDR1 MNHEY, CDR2 SMNVEV (reference sequence). The CDR3 is made up of 16 amino acids. CDR3 sequence reads: CASSLQGRAGSYEQYF. CDR3 in DNA: TGTGCCAGCAGTTTACAGGGACGGGCTGGTTCCTACGAGCAGTACTTC.

This chain links TRBV2 with TRBJ2-5, with 9 bases lining up with TRBD1. The J segment lost 4 bases and the V segment lost 4 bases, leaving 4 bases of the junction unmatched. Germline V lookup: CDR1 SNHLY, CDR2 FYNNEI. This CDR3 contains 14 residues. The CDR3 reads CASSVDRGGETQYF. The DNA for the CDR3 is TGTGCCAGCAGTGTGGACAGGGGCGGAGAGACCCAGTACTTC.

This clone appeared a few times. The chain employs TRBV29-1 and TRBJ2-1; the match to TRBD1 covers 7 bases. V lost 7 bases, J lost 16 bases, and 13 bases stayed unmatched. CDR3 size: 11 residues. Germline V gene lookup returns CDR1 SQVTM and CDR2 ANQGSEA. The CDR3 sequence: CSAAENRGYFF. Written as DNA, the CDR3 is TGCAGCGCCGCCGAAAACAGGGGATATTTCTTC.

The V and J genes are TRBV6-5 and TRBJ2-1; 9 bases match TRBD2. Germline CDR1 and CDR2: MNHEY and SVGAGI. This CDR3 spans 12 amino acids. The J segment lost 9 bases and the V segment lost 8 bases, leaving 5 bases of the junction unmatched. The CDR3 sequence: CASRREGIEQFF. The CDR3 region has the DNA TGTGCCAGCCGGCGGGAGGGCATTGAGCAGTTCTTC.

In nucleotides, the CDR3 is TGTGCCAGCAGCCAAGACCCCGCAGGTAAGGGCACTGAAGCTTTCTTT. This translates into CASSQDPAGKGTEAFF. The V gene is TRBV4-2, the J gene TRBJ1-1; D ambiguous. V was clipped by 0 bases and J by 4 bases, with 15 bases between them. The CDR3 sequence is 16 residues long. CDR1 and CDR2 (germline): LGHNA, YNFKEQ.

The chain is built from TRBV7-9 and TRBJ1-3; D not certain. The V gene lost 3 bases and the J gene lost 2 bases, with 8 bases spanning the gap. The germline CDR1 and CDR2 sequences are SEHNR and FQNEAQ (reference sequence). The CDR3 sequence is 14 residues long. The CDR3 DNA is TGTGCCAGCAGCTTCGGCTCTCCTGGAAACACCATATATTTT. Translating it yields CASSFGSPGNTIYF.

This clone was seen only once. The chain carries TRBV30 and TRBJ2-7; D not resolved. Between the trimmed V and J ends, which lost 3 bases and 5 bases, there was a span of 11 bases. CDR1 is GTSNPN and CDR2 is SVGIG in the germline V gene (reference sequence). The CDR3 extends over 12 amino acids. Written as DNA, the CDR3 is TGTGCCTGGAGCGGATTTGGGCACGAGCAGTACTTC. Residues: CAWSGFGHEQYF.

This clone turned up a few times. The gene calls are TRBV28 and TRBJ1-1; a possible D gene is TRBD1 (5 bases). Trimming cost V 10 bases and J 0 bases, with 15 bases left between them. Germline V gene lookup returns CDR1 MDHEN and CDR2 SYDVKM. The CDR3 totals 14 residues. CDR3 region: CATQKGRMNTEAFF. The DNA of the CDR3 is TGTGCCACCCAAAAGGGACGGATGAACACTGAAGCTTTCTTT.

By proportion, this clone is medium-sized. The chain recombines TRBV5-4 with TRBJ1-1; tentatively, D is TRBD1 (5 bases). V lost 0 bases and J lost 2, with 14 bases in between. CDR3 length: 16 amino acids. CDR1 is SGHNT, CDR2 YYREEE, per germline (reference sequence). The CDR3 DNA reads as TGTGCCAGCAGCTTGGGAGGGCGGGGGTCCAACACTGAAGCTTTCTTT. Protein product: CASSLGGRGSNTEAFF.

The CDR3 coding sequence is TGTGCCAGCAGCAAAGAGGGGGGACAGTGGGACTTCTGTCATCAGCCCCAGCATTTT. Translation: CASSKEGGQWDFCHQPQHF. The rearrangement joins TRBV21-1 to TRBJ1-5; whether TRBD1, the table's D call, matches the DNA was not checked. TRBV21-1 is noted as a pseudogene. The CDR3 is 19 residues long.

This clone was seen a single time. The chain employs TRBV30 and TRBJ1-2; maybe TRBD1 (5 bases). This CDR3 region has 13 residues. Germline assignment: CDR1 GTSNPN and CDR2 SVGIG (reference sequence). Between the trimmed V and J ends, which lost 5 bases and 0 bases, there was a span of 10 bases. CDR3 bases: TGTGCCTGGTTCGACAGAGCTAACTATGGCTACACCTTC. As protein: CAWFDRANYGYTF.

This clone has just one count. The gene calls are TRBV6-1 and TRBJ2-3; D call uncertain. Germline-derived CDR1 and CDR2 are MNHNS and SASEGT. With 5 bases removed from V and 4 bases from J, the gap between germline ends came to 10 bases. The CDR3 loop spans 13 amino acids. The CDR3 DNA reads as TGTGCCAGCAGTCTGAGGTTGGCAGATACGCAGTATTTT. Its protein is CASSLRLADTQYF.

The rearrangement uses TRBV7-2 and TRBJ1-1; no clear D gene. Germline V lookup: CDR1 SGHTA, CDR2 FQGNSA. The V and J ends lost 5 bases and 2 bases respectively, with 6 bases between them. There are 12 residues in the CDR3. CDR3 protein: CASSQLNTEAFF. The CDR3 DNA sequence: TGTGCCAGCAGCCAGTTAAACACTGAAGCTTTCTTT.

J is TRBJ1-5 and V is TRBV25-1; possibly TRBD1 for D (6 bases). Per the germline V gene, CDR1 is MGHDK and CDR2 is SYGVNS. With 2 bases removed from V and 7 bases from J, the gap between germline ends came to 12 bases. The CDR3 consists of 14 residues. The CDR3 DNA follows: TGTGCCAGCAGTGAAGTAGGGGGAGAACAGCCCCAGCATTTT. Translation gives CASSEVGGEQPQHF.

J is TRBJ2-7 and V is TRBV7-2, with 14 bases aligning to TRBD2. This CDR3 comprises 14 residues. Germline CDR1 SGHTA, CDR2 FQGNSA. With 5 bases clipped from V and 5 bases from J, the junction kept 2 bases outside the gene matches. In DNA, the CDR3 is TGTGCCAGCAGCCGACTAGCGGGAGGGCACGAGCAGTACTTC. Translating gives CASSRLAGGHEQYF.

The gene calls are TRBV6-5 and TRBJ1-6; D uncertain. The ends were cut back, 2 bases at V and 8 bases at J, with 16 bases in the middle. The CDR3 has 16 residues. Germline V gives CDR1 MNHEY, CDR2 SVGAGI. DNA for the CDR3: TGTGCCAGCAGTTACCTTCGGCCCCGGGGAGATTCACCCCTCCACTTT. Protein sequence: CASSYLRPRGDSPLHF.